The present entry profiles one T cell receptor beta chain with its context. A Seattle source enrolled patients during active infection and followed them longitudinally. These data are taken from a study of blood T cell repertoires in COVID-19. For the study at large: Whether acute or convalescent, the COVID-19 samples came from the United States, Italy and Spain.

In the original analysis: Scientists estimated how many nucleated cells there were by amplifying reference gene primers. Repertoires were generated with immunoSEQ multiplex PCR, while TCRdb's copy carries only in-frame clones and drops some. For V, J and clone size, that table is used; D and trimming come from the DNA. The sample shows 150,000 to 200,000 clones, 70% to 90% of them seen only once. Trimming removed 8 bases at V and 2 bases at J, with 13 bases between. The CDR3 extends over 13 amino acids. CDR1 is ENHRY, CDR2 SYGVKD, per germline. The chain combines TRBV10-3 with TRBJ2-7; weak D call: TRBD2 (6 bases). This TCR was recovered from a woman older than 75 with COVID-19, enrolled during active disease. Sequencing input: peripheral blood. The CDR3 DNA sequence: TGTGCCATCTGGGACTTTTCCCCCTACGAGCAGTACTTC. The encoded protein is CAIWDFSPYEQYF.